The next 13 T cell receptor beta chains were all read from a single sample in a study of human T cells and chemical hapten exposure. MiXCR, run by TCRdb on the RACE reads, gives a single entry per CDR3 protein. The sample has fewer than 350,000 distinct CDR3 sequences; approximately 7.5% are singletons. Time point given: pre-sensitization, week 0. Documented treatment: therapeutic diphenylcyclopropenone sensitization with weekly scalp DPC. Sequencing was performed on whole blood, taken in connection with sensitization to the hapten diphenylcyclopropenone (DPC). The receptor source for this set is a man aged 18-30 years with alopecia areata. Some clones in this sample may be carry-over from other donors' samples.

This clonotype was detected many times. This chain connects TRBV5-5 to TRBJ1-4; perhaps TRBD1 as D (6 bases). CDR1 SGHKS and CDR2 YYEKEE come from the germline V gene (reference sequence). The CDR3 consists of 14 residues. V dropped 4 bases and J dropped 8 bases, with 15 bases sitting between them. CDR3 in DNA: TGTGCCAGCAGCGCAACAGGGATTGGAGAAAAACTGTTTTTT. It translates to CASSATGIGEKLFF.

This clonotype was detected ten times or more. This chain uses TRBV4-3 with TRBJ1-1, with D tentatively TRBD1 (6 bases). CDR3 length: 16 residues. V was shortened by 5 bases and J by 1 base, with 17 bases between the two germline ends. Germline values: CDR1 LGHNA, CDR2 YSLEER. CDR3 residues: CASSFQPDRPNTEAFF. The DNA for the CDR3 is TGCGCCAGCAGCTTCCAACCCGACAGGCCGAACACTGAAGCTTTCTTT.

This clonotype was counted between two and nine times. The chain couples TRBV20-1 to TRBJ1-6, with TRBD1 matching over 7 bases. CDR1 is DFQATT and CDR2 is SNEGSKA in the germline V gene (reference sequence). The trim removed 3 bases at V and 5 bases at J, leaving 10 bases unmatched. The CDR3 runs to 16 residues. The CDR3 region has the DNA TGCAGTGCTAGGTTGAGAGGGGGCGTAAATAATTCACCCCTCCACTTT. Protein sequence: CSARLRGGVNNSPLHF.

The V call is TRBV6-5, the J call TRBJ1-4, with D possibly TRBD1 on 5 matching bases. The CDR3 length is 15 residues. V was clipped by 0 bases and J by 8 bases, with 13 bases between them. From germline, CDR1 is MNHEY and CDR2 SVGAGI. The CDR3 reads CASSYSGGEGEKLFF. Written as DNA, the CDR3 is TGTGCCAGCAGTTACTCGGGAGGGGAGGGCGAAAAACTGTTTTTT.

This sequence joins TRBV6-5 and TRBJ1-1; unclear D gene. The CDR3 sequence is 15 residues long. Trimming took off 7 bases at V and 3 bases at J, with 18 bases between the two ends. Germline-derived CDR1 and CDR2 are MNHEY and SVGAGI. The CDR3 DNA reads as TGTGCCAGCATCGGACGGGTTCCAAGGGACACTGAAGCTTTCTTT. It encodes CASIGRVPRDTEAFF.

The DNA of the CDR3 is TGTGCCAGCAGTTACCCCCGTGGGGTGGCAGATACGCAGTATTTT. This encodes CASSYPRGVADTQYF. This chain links TRBV6-6 with TRBJ2-3, with unresolved D. Looked up from germline, CDR1 is MNHNY and CDR2 is SVGAGI (reference sequence). Trimming took 2 bases from V and 4 from J, leaving 13 bases between them. The CDR3 covers 15 residues.

There are many counts of this clonotype. This chain connects TRBV11-2 to TRBJ1-5; possible D gene TRBD1, 6 bases. This CDR3 has 15 amino acids. Trimming removed 3 bases from V and 7 bases from J, with 16 bases in between. In germline, CDR1 is SGHAT, CDR2 FQNNGV. The CDR3 protein is CASSFGRGSSQPQHF. CDR3 nucleotides: TGTGCCAGCAGCTTCGGCAGGGGTTCTTCCCAGCCCCAGCATTTT.

This clonotype was counted between two and nine times. The chain employs TRBV11-2 and TRBJ2-2; TRBD2 matches 7 bases. V shed 5 bases, J shed 9 bases, and the junction held 15 bases outside the gene matches. This CDR3 contains 16 residues. CDR1 is SGHAT, CDR2 FQNNGV, per germline. The DNA of the CDR3 is TGTGCCAGCAGCCCCTCCAGCGGGGTCCACCTTTGGGAGCTGTTTTTT. This sequence encodes CASSPSSGVHLWELFF.

At least ten counts were recorded for this clonotype. J is TRBJ2-1 and V is TRBV5-5; possibly TRBD2 for D (6 bases). Looked up from germline, CDR1 is SGHKS and CDR2 is YYEKEE (reference sequence). Trimming removed 3 bases at V and 0 bases at J, with 10 bases between. The CDR3 is 15 residues long. The CDR3 DNA is TGTGCCAGCAGCTCCACGGGGGTCTCCTACAATGAGCAGTTCTTC. It specifies CASSSTGVSYNEQFF.

This sequence joins TRBV20-1 and TRBJ1-4, with D possibly matching TRBD1 (5 bases). CDR3 length equals 14 residues. Germline V gene sequence: CDR1 DFQATT, CDR2 SNEGSKA (reference sequence). V was clipped by 7 bases and J by 5 bases, with 17 bases between them. CDR3 DNA: TGCAGTGTTTCGACGGGGGGAAGGAATGAAAAACTGTTTTTT. As protein: CSVSTGGRNEKLFF.

This chain uses TRBV2 with TRBJ2-6, with D perhaps being TRBD1 or TRBD2 (6 bases each). Germline V gene sequence: CDR1 SNHLY, CDR2 FYNNEI. CDR3 length: 18 amino acids. With 7 bases removed from V and 0 bases from J, the gap between germline ends came to 19 bases. The CDR3 DNA follows: TGTGCCAGCATACAGGGAGGACAGTTAATCTCTGGGGCCAACGTCCTGACTTTC. This translates into CASIQGGQLISGANVLTF.

The rearrangement links TRBV6-5 to TRBJ2-1, with 9 bases matching TRBD1. The germline V gene encodes CDR1 MNHEY and CDR2 SVGAGI. Trimming took 7 bases from V and 9 from J; bases not matched to a gene: 7. This CDR3 contains 13 residues. CDR3 in DNA: TGTGCCAGCACGGGACAGGGCTTCGGTGAGCAGTTCTTC. This gives the protein CASTGQGFGEQFF.

Points on this clonotype: A junction boundary mismatches the germline segment, possibly from a read error. CDR3 sequence reads: CSVVRQGTQETLYF. The CDR3 bases are TGCAGCGTTGTGAGACAGGGGACCCAAGAGACCCTGTACTTC. This chain links TRBV29-1 with TRBJ2-5; 8 nucleotides agree with TRBD1. CDR3 size: 14 residues. Germline V gene lookup returns CDR1 SQVTM and CDR2 ANQGSEA.